This record looks at one T cell receptor beta chain sequence and its context. This specimen comes from a study of cytotoxic CD8 clonotypes in ibrutinib-treated CLL. Study overall: Investigators reported roughly 24 partial and 2 complete responses; after median roughly 63 months, roughly 14 patients remained remitted and roughly 12 progressed. Across samples, productive templates numbered 250,000 to 300,000 and productive rearrangements reached approximately 94,000 on average. Once treatment had gone on for a median of around eleven months, range 6 to 36, response samples were drawn.

Library input was roughly 1.8 micrograms of DNA from cryopreserved PBMCs. Measured with immunoSEQ multiplex PCR; TCRdb has only the in-frame clones, and not every one. The sample contains 50,000 or so clones, 75% to 90% of which appear only once. The sample here was PBMCs, taken after 24 months of ibrutinib treatment. The TCR was taken from a human donor with chronic lymphocytic leukemia.

The CDR3 nucleotides read TGTGCCAGTAGTAGGGCCGGGATAAACACTGAAGCTTTCTTT. It codes for CASSRAGINTEAFF. The gene calls are TRBV19 and TRBJ1-1, with D unresolved. Per germline, CDR1 LNHDA and CDR2 SQIVND (reference sequence). The CDR3 extends over 14 amino acids. V was shortened by 4 bases and J by 2 bases, with 11 bases between the two germline ends.